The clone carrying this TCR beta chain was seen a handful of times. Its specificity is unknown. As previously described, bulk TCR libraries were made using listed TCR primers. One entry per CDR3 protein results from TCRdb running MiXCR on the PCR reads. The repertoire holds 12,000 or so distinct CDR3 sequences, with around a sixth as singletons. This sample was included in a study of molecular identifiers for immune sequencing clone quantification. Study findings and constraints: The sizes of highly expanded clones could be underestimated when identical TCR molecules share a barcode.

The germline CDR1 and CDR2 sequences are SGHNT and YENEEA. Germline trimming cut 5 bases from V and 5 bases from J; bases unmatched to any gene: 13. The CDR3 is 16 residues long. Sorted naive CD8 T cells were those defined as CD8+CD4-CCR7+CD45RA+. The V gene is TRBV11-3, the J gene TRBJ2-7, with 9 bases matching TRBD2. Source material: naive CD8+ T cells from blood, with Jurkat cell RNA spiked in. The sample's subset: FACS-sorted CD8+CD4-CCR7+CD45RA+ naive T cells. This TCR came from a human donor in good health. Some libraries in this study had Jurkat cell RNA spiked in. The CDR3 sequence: CASSPPTSGRVHEQYF. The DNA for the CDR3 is TGTGCCAGCAGCCCCCCGACTAGCGGCAGGGTCCACGAGCAGTACTTC.